This record covers a single T cell receptor beta chain. 60 Vbeta and 13 Jbeta primers were used in PCR. Here immunoSEQ multiplex PCR was the method, and the copy in TCRdb shows in-frame clones only, minus some. The sample yields 90,000 to 150,000 clones, 70% to 75% seen once. This record comes from a study of cytomegalovirus exposure and HLA in healthy donors. The TCR comes from a woman aged 35 to 49 in good health and CMV-seronegative. Sequenced: PBMCs.

The CDR3 bases are TGTGCCAGCAGTTTGACCAACGACAGGGCAATCGACACCGGGGAGCTGTTTTTT. Protein sequence: CASSLTNDRAIDTGELFF. The chain couples TRBV6-4 to TRBJ2-2, with 7 bases fitting TRBD1. Germline V CDR1 and CDR2: MRHNA, SNTAGT. The CDR3 is made up of 18 amino acids. J was trimmed by 3 bases and V by 5 bases; bases with no gene match: 15.